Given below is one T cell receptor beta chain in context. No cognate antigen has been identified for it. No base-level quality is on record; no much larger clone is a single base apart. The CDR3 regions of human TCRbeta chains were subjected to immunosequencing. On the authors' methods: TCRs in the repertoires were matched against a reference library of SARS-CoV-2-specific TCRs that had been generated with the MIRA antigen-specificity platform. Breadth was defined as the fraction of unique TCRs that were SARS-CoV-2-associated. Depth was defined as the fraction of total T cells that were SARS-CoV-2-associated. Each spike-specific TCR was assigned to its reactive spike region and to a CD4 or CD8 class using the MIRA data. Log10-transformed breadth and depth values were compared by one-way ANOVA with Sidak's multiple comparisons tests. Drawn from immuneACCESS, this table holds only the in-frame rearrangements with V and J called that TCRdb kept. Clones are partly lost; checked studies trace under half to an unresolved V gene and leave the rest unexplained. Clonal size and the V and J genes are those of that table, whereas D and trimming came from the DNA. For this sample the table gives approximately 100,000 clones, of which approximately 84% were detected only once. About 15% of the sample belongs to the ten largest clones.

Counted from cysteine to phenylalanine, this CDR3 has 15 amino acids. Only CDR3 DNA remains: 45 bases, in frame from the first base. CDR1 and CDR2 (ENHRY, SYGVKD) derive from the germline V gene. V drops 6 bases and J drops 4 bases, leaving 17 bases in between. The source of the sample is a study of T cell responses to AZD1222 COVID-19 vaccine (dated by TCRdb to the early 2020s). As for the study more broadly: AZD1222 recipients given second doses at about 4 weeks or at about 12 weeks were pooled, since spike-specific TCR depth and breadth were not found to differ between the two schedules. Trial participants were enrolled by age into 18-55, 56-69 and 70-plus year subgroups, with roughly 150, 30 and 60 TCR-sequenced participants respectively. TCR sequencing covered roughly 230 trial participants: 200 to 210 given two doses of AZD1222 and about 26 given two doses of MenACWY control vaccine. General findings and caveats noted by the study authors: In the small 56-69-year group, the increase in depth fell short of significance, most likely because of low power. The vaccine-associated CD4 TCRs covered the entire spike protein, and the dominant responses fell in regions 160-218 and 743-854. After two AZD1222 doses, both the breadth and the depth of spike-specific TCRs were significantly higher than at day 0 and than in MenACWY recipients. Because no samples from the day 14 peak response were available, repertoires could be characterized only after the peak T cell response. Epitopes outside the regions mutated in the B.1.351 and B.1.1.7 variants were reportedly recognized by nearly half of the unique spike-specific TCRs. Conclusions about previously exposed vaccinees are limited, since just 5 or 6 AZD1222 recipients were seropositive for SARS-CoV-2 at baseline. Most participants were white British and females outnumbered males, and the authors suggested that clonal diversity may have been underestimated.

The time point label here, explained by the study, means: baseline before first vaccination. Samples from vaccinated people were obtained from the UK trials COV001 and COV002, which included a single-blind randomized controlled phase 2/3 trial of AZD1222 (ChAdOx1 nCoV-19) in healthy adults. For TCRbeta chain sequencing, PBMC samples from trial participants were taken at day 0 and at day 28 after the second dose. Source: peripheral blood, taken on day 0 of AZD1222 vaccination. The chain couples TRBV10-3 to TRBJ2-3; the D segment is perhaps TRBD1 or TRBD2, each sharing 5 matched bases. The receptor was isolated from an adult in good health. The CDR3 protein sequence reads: CAIRGDAASSDTQYF. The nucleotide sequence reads TGTGCCATCAGGGGGGACGCAGCTTCATCAGATACGCAGTATTTT.